The clone carrying this T cell receptor beta chain was seen many times. Its target is not known. Germline CDR1 GTSNPN, CDR2 SVGIG (reference sequence). The CDR3 is made up of 15 amino acids. V gave up 2 bases and J gave up 8 bases; unmatched junction bases: 12. Patients were aged 18 to 65, had disease duration under 2 months, and had newly diagnosed hyperthyroidism. This entry belongs to a study of T cells in Graves' hyperthyroidism and ophthalmopathy. Study conclusions and caveats: The model predicted ophthalmopathy a median around six months before onset.

Using RNA transcripts as the source, TCR beta CDR3 regions were amplified. In the first-round RT-PCR of the TCR CDR3, the HTBI primer set was used. Each CDR3 protein is one row after TCRdb ran MiXCR on the multiplex PCR reads. This sample carries about 350,000 distinct CDR3 sequences, approximately 15% of them seen once, and the ten largest clones take 20% to 25%. The sample was blood. The genes are TRBV30 and TRBJ1-5; 7 bases match TRBD1. The TCR sequence derives from a woman aged 30 to 39 with Graves' hyperthyroidism. The CDR3 here is CAWSYPDRLREPQHF. Here the CDR3 DNA reads TGTGCCTGGAGTTACCCGGACAGGTTGCGGGAGCCCCAGCATTTT.